These T cell receptor beta chains were read from a single sample in a study of blood T cell repertoires in COVID-19. Clones were read by immunoSEQ multiplex PCR, and TCRdb kept only the in-frame ones, dropping some. The sample lists 150,000 or so clones, approximately 84% seen once, with 7.5% to 8% in the top ten. Sequencing used peripheral blood. The receptor source for this set is a middle-aged man who had recovered from COVID-19. CDR3s include the opening cysteine and the closing phenylalanine or tryptophan. The order of the fields is D gene, clone size, J gene, V gene, CDR3 DNA, CDR3 protein. D genes are given only for firm matches. A clone size is listed for some rows: how often the clone was seen (once, few, many), or a class if it is expanded.

. . TRBJ2-2 TRBV28 TGTGCCAGCAGTTTCAGAGCGACTTCGAACACCGGGGAGCTGTTTTTT CASSFRATSNTGELFF
. . TRBJ1-2 TRBV30 TGTGCCTGTACCCTTCTAGAAGGAAACTATGGCTACACCTTC CACTLLEGNYGYTF
TRBD1 . TRBJ2-1 TRBV5-8 TGTGCCAGCAGTACCCGGGACAGGGCCTACAATGAGCAGTTCTTC CASSTRDRAYNEQFF
. . TRBJ2-4 TRBV28 TGTGCCAGCAGTTTACGCAAGGGGGTCGGAAACATTCAGTACTTC CASSLRKGVGNIQYF
TRBD1 . TRBJ1-6 TRBV19 TGTGCCTCCCGGACAGGGGGAAATTCACCCCTCCACTTT CASRTGGNSPLHF
. . TRBJ1-1 TRBV19 TGTGCCAGTAGTATAGATCCCGACAGAACTGAAGCTTTCTTT CASSIDPDRTEAFF
TRBD2 . TRBJ2-7 TRBV5-4 TGTGCCAGCAGCTTGTTGGATAGCGGGTTCTCCTACGAGCAGTACTTC CASSLLDSGFSYEQYF
TRBD1 . TRBJ1-2 TRBV2 TGTGCCAGCAGCCGGGACAGGGGAAACTCTGGCTACACCTTC CASSRDRGNSGYTF
. . TRBJ2-7 TRBV5-4 TGTGCCAGCAGCTCCGTCTTGGCGGGGGAGCAGTACTTC CASSSVLAGEQYF
. few TRBJ2-3 TRBV3-1/TRBV3-2 TGTGCCAGCAGTAAAGGGGCCCCAGATACGCAGTATTTT CASSKGAPDTQYF
. . TRBJ2-2 TRBV9 TGTGCCAGCAGCGTAGGAGGGGGTAGACTGAACACCGGGGAGCTGTTTTTT CASSVGGGRLNTGELFF
TRBD1 few TRBJ1-1 TRBV7-3 TGTGCCAGCAGCGCCTCCGGGACAGGGGAAGCTTTCTTT CASSASGTGEAFF
TRBD2 once TRBJ2-2 TRBV7-2 TGTGCCAGCAGCGCCCAACCGGGACTAGACACCGGGGAGCTGTTTTTT CASSAQPGLDTGELFF
. . TRBJ1-1 TRBV4-2 TGTGCCAGCAGCCAAGATCTTCAGGCGGTGGACAGTGAAGCTTTCTTT CASSQDLQAVDSEAFF
TRBD1 . TRBJ2-3 TRBV10-2 TGCGCCAGCAACCTACAAGGACGGAGATCAGGGGGAACGCAGTATTTT CASNLQGRRSGGTQYF
TRBD2 . TRBJ2-1 TRBV11-3 TGTGCCAGCAGCTTAGTATCGAGCGGGAGGGCAAATGAGCAGTTCTTC CASSLVSSGRANEQFF
. . TRBJ1-1 TRBV4-3 TGCGCCAGCAGCCAAGATAGGACCGGGATTGAAGCTTTCTTT CASSQDRTGIEAFF
. . TRBJ2-2 TRBV6-5 TGTGCCAGCAGTTACCGACTATCGAACACCGGGGAGCTGTTTTTT CASSYRLSNTGELFF
TRBD1 . TRBJ2-1 TRBV5-6 TGTGCCAGCAGCTCGGACAGGGTATTTGTTGAGCAGTTCTTC CASSSDRVFVEQFF
TRBD2 . TRBJ2-7 TRBV7-2 TGTGCCAGCAGCTCGGGGACTAGCGGGAGGGACGAGCAGTACTTC CASSSGTSGRDEQYF
TRBD2 once TRBJ2-7 TRBV12-3/TRBV12-4 TGTGCCAGCAGTTTGGGGGGGAGGCGCGAGCAGTACTTC CASSLGGRREQYF
. . TRBJ2-7 TRBV11-2 TGTGCCAGCAGCTTAGATACGGACTTCCCGCCGTACTTC CASSLDTDFPPYF
TRBD1 . TRBJ2-7 TRBV18 TGTGCCAGCTCAACACAGGGGGCTCACTACGAGCAGTACTTC CASSTQGAHYEQYF
TRBD1 . TRBJ2-7 TRBV27 TGTGCCAGCAGTTTAGGAGGGACAGGTGGCTACGAGCAGTACTTC CASSLGGTGGYEQYF
TRBD2 once TRBJ2-1 TRBV11-2 TGTGCCAGCAGCTTAAGACTAGCTAGCAATGAGCAGTTCTTC CASSLRLASNEQFF
. once TRBJ2-1 TRBV6-1 TGTGCCAGCAGTGAAGCACTGCCGATCTACAATGAGCAGTTCTTC CASSEALPIYNEQFF
TRBD2 . TRBJ2-1 TRBV28 TGTGCCAGCAGTTCTTGGGACTATCGGGGCAATGAGCAGTTCTTC CASSSWDYRGNEQFF
TRBD1 few TRBJ2-6 TRBV19 TGTGCCAGTAGTATAGACTTAGGACAGGCTGGGGCCAACGTCCTGACTTTC CASSIDLGQAGANVLTF
. . TRBJ2-1 TRBV7-9 TGTGCCAGCAGCTTCCGATCTCGGGCAGGCGGGGTCCACAATGAGCAGTTCTTC CASSFRSRAGGVHNEQFF